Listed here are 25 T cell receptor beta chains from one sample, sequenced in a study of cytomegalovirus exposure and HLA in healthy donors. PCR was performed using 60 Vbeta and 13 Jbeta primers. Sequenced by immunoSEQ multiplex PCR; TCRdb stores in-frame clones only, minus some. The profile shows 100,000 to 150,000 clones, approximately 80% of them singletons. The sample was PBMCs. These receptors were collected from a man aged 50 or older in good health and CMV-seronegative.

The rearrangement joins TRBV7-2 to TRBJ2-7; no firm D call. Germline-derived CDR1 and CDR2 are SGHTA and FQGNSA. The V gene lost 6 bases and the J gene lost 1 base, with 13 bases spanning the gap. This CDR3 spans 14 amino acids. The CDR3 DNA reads TGTGCCAGCAGTCATAAAACAGCATCCTACGAGCAGTACTTC. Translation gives CASSHKTASYEQYF.

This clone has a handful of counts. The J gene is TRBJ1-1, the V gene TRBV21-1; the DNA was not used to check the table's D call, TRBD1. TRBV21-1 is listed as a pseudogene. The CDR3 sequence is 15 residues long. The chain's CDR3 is CASPFLGGMNTEAFF. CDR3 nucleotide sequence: TGTGCCAGCCCTTTTCTAGGGGGCATGAACACTGAAGCTTTCTTT.

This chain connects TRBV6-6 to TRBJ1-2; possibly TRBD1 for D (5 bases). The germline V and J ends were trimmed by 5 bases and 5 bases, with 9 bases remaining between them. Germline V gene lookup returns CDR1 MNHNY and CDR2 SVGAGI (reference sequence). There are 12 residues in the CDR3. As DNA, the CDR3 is TGTGCCAGCAGTCGACAGCTATATGGCTACACCTTC. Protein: CASSRQLYGYTF.

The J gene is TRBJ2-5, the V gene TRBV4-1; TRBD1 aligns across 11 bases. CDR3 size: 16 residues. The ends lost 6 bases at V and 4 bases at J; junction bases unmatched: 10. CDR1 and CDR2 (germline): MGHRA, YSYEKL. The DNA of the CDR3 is TGCGCCAGCAGTGGAGGACAGGGGGCTTTTCGAGAGACCCAGTACTTC. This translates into CASSGGQGAFRETQYF.

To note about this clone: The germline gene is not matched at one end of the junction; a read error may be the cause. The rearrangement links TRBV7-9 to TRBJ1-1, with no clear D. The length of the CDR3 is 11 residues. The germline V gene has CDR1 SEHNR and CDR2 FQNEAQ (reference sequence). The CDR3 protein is CSSSLQVEAFF. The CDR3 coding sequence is TGTTCCAGCAGCCTCCAGGTAGAAGCTTTCTTT. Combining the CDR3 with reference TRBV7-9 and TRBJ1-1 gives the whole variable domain DTGVSQNPRHKITKRGQNVTFRCDPISEHNRLYWYRQTLGQGPEFLTYFQNEAQLEKSRLLSDRFSAERPKGSFSTLEIQRTEQGDSAMYLCSSSLQVEAFFGQGTRLTVV.

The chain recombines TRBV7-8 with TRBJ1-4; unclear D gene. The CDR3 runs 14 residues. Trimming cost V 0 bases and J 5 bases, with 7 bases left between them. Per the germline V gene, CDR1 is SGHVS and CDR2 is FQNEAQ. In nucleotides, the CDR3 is TGTGCCAGCAGCTTAGCCGAGGAGAATGAAAAACTGTTTTTT. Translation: CASSLAEENEKLFF. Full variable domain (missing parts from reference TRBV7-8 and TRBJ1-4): GAGVSQSPRYKVAKRGQDVALRCDPISGHVSLFWYQQALGQGPEFLTYFQNEAQLDKSGLPSDRFFAERPEGSVSTLKIQRTQQEDSAVYLCASSLAEENEKLFFGSGTQLSVL.

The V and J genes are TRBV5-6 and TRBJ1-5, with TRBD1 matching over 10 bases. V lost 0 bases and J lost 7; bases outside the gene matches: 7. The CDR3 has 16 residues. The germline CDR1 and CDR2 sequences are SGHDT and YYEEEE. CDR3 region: CASSLAGTGAGQPQHF. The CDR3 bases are TGTGCCAGCAGCTTGGCCGGGACAGGGGCTGGCCAGCCCCAGCATTTT.

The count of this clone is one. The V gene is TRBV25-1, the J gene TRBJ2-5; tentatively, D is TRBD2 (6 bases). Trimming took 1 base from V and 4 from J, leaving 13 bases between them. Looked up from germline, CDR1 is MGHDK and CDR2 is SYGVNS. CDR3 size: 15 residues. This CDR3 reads CASSELAGRGETQYF. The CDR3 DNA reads TGTGCCAGCAGTGAATTGGCGGGGCGAGGAGAGACCCAGTACTTC.

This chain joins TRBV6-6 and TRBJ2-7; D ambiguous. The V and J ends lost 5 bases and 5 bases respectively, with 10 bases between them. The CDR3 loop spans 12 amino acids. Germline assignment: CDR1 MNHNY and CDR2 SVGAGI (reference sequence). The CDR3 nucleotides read TGTGCCAGCAGTAACAACCCCCACGAGCAGTACTTC. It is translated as CASSNNPHEQYF.

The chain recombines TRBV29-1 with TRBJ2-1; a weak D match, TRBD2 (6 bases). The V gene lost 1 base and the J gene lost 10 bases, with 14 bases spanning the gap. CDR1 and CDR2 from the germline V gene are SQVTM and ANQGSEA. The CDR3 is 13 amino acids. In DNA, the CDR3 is TGCAGCGTTGAAGCCGTCGGGGGAGGAGAGCAGTTCTTC. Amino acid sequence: CSVEAVGGGEQFF.

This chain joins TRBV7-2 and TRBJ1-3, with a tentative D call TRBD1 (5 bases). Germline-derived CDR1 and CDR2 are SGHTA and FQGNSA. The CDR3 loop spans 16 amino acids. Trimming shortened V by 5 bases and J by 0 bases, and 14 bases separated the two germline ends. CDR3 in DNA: TGTGCCAGCAGCCGGTCCAGGGCGGACTCTGGAAACACCATATATTTT. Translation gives CASSRSRADSGNTIYF.

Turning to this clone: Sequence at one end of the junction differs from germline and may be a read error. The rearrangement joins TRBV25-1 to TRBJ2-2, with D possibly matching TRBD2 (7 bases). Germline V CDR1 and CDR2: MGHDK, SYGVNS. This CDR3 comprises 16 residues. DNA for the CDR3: TGTGCCAGCAGTGAATACGGGGGGCCGAAAACCGGGGAGCTGTTTTTT. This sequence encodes CASSEYGGPKTGELFF. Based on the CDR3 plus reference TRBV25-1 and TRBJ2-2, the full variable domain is EADIYQTPRYLVIGTGKKITLECSQTMGHDKMYWYQQDPGMELHLIHYSYGVNSTEKGDLSSESTVSRIRTEHFPLTLESARPSHTSQYLCASSEYGGPKTGELFFGEGSRLTVL.

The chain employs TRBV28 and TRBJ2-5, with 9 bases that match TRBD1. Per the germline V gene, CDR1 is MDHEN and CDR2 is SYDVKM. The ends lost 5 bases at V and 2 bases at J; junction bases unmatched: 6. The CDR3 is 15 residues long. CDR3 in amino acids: CASSQYDRGQETQYF. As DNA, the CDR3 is TGTGCCAGCAGTCAATATGACAGGGGGCAAGAGACCCAGTACTTC.

CDR3 protein: CASSQGRGRTNEKLFF. The CDR3 DNA reads TGCGCCAGCAGCCAAGGCCGGGGGAGGACTAATGAAAAACTGTTTTTT. This chain connects TRBV4-1 to TRBJ1-4; TRBD1 might be the D (5 bases). Per germline, CDR1 MGHRA and CDR2 YSYEKL. V was clipped by 1 base and J by 2 bases, with 11 bases between them. The CDR3 sequence is 16 residues long.

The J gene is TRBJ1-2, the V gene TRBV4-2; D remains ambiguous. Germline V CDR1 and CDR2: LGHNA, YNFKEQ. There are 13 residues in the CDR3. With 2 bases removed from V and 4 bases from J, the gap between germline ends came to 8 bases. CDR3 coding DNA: TGTGCCAGCAGCCAACCGGGTACCTATGGCTACACCTTC. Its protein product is CASSQPGTYGYTF.

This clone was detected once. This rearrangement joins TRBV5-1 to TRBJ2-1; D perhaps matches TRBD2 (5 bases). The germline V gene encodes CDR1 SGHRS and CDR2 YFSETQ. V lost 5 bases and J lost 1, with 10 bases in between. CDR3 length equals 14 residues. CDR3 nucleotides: TGCGCCAGCAGTGAGGGCTTGTCCTACAATGAGCAGTTCTTC. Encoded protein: CASSEGLSYNEQFF.

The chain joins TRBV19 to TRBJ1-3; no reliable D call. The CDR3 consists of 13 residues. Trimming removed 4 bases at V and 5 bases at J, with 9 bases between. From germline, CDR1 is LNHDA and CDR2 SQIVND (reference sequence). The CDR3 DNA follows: TGTGCCAGTAGTACGGGAAGTCGAAACACCATATATTTT. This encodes CASSTGSRNTIYF.

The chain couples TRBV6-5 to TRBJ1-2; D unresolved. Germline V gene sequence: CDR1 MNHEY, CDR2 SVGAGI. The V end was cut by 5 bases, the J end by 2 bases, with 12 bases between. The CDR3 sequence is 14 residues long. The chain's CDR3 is CASSTSNTNYGYTF. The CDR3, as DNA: TGTGCCAGCAGTACCAGTAACACCAACTATGGCTACACCTTC.

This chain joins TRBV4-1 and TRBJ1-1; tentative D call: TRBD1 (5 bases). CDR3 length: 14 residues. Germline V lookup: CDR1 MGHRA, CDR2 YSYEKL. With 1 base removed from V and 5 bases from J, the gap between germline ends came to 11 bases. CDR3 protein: CASSQGAGRTEAFF. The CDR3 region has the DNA TGCGCCAGCAGCCAAGGCGCGGGGCGTACTGAAGCTTTCTTT.

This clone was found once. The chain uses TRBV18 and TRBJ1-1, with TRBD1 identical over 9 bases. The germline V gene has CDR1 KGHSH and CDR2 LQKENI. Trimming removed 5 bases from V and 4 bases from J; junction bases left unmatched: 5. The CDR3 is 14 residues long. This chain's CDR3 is CASSSQQGATEAFF. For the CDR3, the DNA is TGTGCCAGCTCATCACAACAGGGGGCCACTGAAGCTTTCTTT. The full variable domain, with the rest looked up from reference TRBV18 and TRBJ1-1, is NAGVMQNPRHLVRRRGQEARLRCSPMKGHSHVYWYRQLPEEGLKFMVYLQKENIIDESGMPKERFSAEFPKEGPSILRIQQVVRGDSAAYFCASSSQQGATEAFFGQGTRLTVV.

The chain's CDR3 is CAISKKTTSTDTQYF. The CDR3 nucleotides read TGTGCCATCAGTAAAAAGACGACTAGCACAGATACGCAGTATTTT. V is TRBV10-3 and J is TRBJ2-3; D remains ambiguous. V lost 5 bases, J lost 0 bases, and 12 bases lay in between. The germline CDR1 and CDR2 sequences are ENHRY and SYGVKD. CDR3 size: 15 residues.

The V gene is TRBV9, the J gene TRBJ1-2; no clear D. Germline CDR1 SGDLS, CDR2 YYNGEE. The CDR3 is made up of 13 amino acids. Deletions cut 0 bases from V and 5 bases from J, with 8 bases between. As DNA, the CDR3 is TGTGCCAGCAGCGTAGGAAGGAGGTATGGCTACACCTTC. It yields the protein CASSVGRRYGYTF.

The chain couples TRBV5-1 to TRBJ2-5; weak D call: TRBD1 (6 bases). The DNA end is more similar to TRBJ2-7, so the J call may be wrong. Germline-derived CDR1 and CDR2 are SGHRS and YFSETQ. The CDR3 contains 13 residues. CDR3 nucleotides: TGCGCCAGCAGCTTCGCCAGGGGAGACGAGCAGTACTTC. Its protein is CASSFARGDEQYF.

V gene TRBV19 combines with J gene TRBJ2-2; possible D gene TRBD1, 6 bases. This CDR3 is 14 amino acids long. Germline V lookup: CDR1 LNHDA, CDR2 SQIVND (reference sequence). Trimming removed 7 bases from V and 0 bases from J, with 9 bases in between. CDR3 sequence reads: CASMGAANTGELFF. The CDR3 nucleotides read TGTGCCAGTATGGGGGCGGCGAACACCGGGGAGCTGTTTTTT.

The CDR3 spells CASRQGRAKNIQYF. The CDR3 bases are TGTGCCTCCCGACAGGGGAGAGCCAAAAACATTCAGTACTTC. V and J are TRBV28 and TRBJ2-4, with 8 bases fitting TRBD1. V dropped 11 bases and J dropped 0; count of bases not matched to a gene: 6. CDR1 MDHEN and CDR2 SYDVKM come from the germline V gene. This CDR3 is 14 amino acids long.